Listed below are T cell receptor beta chains from one sample, sequenced in a study of OX40 agonist ivuxolimab in advanced cancers. Method: immunoSEQ multiplex PCR; TCRdb's copy keeps in-frame clones and lacks some. This table has about 76,000 clones, 80% to 90% appearing once. The starting material was CD4+ or CD8+ T cells sorted from blood, obtained in a trial of the OX40 agonist ivuxolimab. These receptors were collected from an adult with an advanced solid tumor such as melanoma, head and neck, liver or kidney cancer. The CDR3 runs from the conserved cysteine through the conserved F or W.

J	V	CDR3
TRBJ2-7	TRBV2	CASDGQGAGEQYF
TRBJ1-2	TRBV5-1	CASSPGDELGYTF
TRBJ2-7	TRBV19	CASSAGQGYEQYF
TRBJ2-7	TRBV7-9	CASSFLLTEDSEQYF
TRBJ2-1	TRBV5-1	CASSPGTSGGTRYNEQFF
TRBJ1-5	TRBV4-2	CASSHDFSGTGNQPQHF
TRBJ2-7	TRBV6-5	CASTDRTYEQYF
TRBJ2-1	TRBV5-6	CASTGYNEQFF
TRBJ2-3	TRBV29-1	CSVEVVRGPRTDTQYF
TRBJ1-1	TRBV18	CATLGALNTEAFF
TRBJ1-2	TRBV27	CASSLWAGTGEGGYTF
TRBJ2-1	TRBV2	CASSPTNEQFF
TRBJ1-2	TRBV7-9	CASSAYSGAYGYTF
TRBJ2-7	TRBV12-5	CASGFWGYEQYF
TRBJ2-7	TRBV5-4	CASSRAGAAGDYEQYF
TRBJ2-3	TRBV4-3	CASSQESPIGADTQYF
TRBJ2-7	TRBV15	CATSRLDGNPYEQYF
TRBJ2-3	TRBV2	CASRQGGTDTQYF
TRBJ2-6	TRBV19	CASDSSGANVLTF
TRBJ1-3	TRBV6-5	CASDEGFGNTIYF
TRBJ2-1	TRBV7-2	CASSLEGLNNEQFF
TRBJ1-1	TRBV7-2	CASSLGGDAFF
TRBJ2-7	TRBV19	CASSAVAGPRQRSYEQYF
TRBJ2-5	TRBV4-1	CASSRAGGTNQETQYF
TRBJ2-3	TRBV9	CASSVNPRVGGTDTQYF
TRBJ1-1	TRBV4-3	CASSRDRGDEAFF
TRBJ2-2	TRBV27	CASSPRASEHTGELFF